The present T cell receptor beta chain was sequenced within a study of blood T cell repertoires in COVID-19. Study-wide context: Sites in the United States, Italy and Spain provided acute and convalescent COVID-19 samples. Sources were T cells, B-cell-depleted T cells, or PBMCs; the material itself was cDNA or gDNA.

Trimming left V 0 bases short and J 5 bases short, with 14 bases between. Germline assignment: CDR1 SGDLS and CDR2 YYNGEE. This CDR3 spans 15 amino acids. How the authors handled the data: Reference gene primer amplification gave estimated nucleated cell counts. The data were produced by immunoSEQ multiplex PCR, yet TCRdb's version contains in-frame clones alone and is incomplete. The V and J calls and clone size were taken over from that table, and D and trimming were inferred from the DNA. Here the sample spans 180,000 or so clones, roughly 84% being singletons. The source material was peripheral blood. The clonotype comes from a man between 60 and 75 years old who had recovered from COVID-19. The chain has TRBV9 and TRBJ2-5; no definite D call. CDR3 residues: CASSVAVAAMETQYF. DNA for the CDR3: TGTGCCAGCAGCGTAGCGGTAGCAGCCATGGAGACCCAGTACTTC.